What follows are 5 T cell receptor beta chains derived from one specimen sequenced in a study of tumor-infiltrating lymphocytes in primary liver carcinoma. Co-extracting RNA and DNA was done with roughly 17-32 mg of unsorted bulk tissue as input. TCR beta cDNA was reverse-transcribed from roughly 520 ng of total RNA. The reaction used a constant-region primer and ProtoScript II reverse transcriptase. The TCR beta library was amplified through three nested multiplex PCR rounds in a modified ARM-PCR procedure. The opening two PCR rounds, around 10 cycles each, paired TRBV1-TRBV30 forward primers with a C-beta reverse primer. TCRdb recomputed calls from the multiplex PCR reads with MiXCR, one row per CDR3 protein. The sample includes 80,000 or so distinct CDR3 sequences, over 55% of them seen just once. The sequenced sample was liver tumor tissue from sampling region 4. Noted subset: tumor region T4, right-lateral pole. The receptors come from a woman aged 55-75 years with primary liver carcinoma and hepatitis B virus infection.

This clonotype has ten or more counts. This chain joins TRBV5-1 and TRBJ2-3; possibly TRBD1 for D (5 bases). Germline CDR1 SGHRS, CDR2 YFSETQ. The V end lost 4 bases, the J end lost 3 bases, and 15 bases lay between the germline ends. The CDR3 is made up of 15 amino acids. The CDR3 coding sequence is TGCGCCAGCAGCCGGACATCCCTTCCGACAGATACGCAGTATTTT. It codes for CASSRTSLPTDTQYF.

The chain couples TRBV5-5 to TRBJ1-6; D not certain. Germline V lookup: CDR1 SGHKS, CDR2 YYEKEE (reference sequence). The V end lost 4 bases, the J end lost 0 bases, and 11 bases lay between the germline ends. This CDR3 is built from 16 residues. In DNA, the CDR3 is TGTGCCAGCAGCGTTAGGATCAACTCCTATAATTCACCCCTCCACTTT. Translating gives CASSVRINSYNSPLHF.

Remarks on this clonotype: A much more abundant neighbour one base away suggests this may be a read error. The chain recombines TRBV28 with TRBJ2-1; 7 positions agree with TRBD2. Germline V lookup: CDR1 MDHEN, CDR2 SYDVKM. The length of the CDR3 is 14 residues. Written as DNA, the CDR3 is TGTGCCAGCAGTTTGGCGGGAGTGTACAAGGAGCAGATCTTC. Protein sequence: CASSLAGVYKEQIF.

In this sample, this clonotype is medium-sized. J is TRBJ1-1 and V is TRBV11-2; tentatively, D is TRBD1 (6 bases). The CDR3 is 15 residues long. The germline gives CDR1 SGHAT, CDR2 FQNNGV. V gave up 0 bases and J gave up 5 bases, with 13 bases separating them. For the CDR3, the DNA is TGTGCCAGCAGCTTAGATCCGGGGGCAGGAACTGAAGCTTTCTTT. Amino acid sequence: CASSLDPGAGTEAFF.

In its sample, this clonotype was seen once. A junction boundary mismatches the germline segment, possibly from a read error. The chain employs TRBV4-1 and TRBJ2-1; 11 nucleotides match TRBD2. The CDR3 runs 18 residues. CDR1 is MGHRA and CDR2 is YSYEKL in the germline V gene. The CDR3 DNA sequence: TGCGCCAGCAGCCAAGGACTAGCGGGAATAAACTCCTACAATGAGCAGCTCTTC. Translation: CASSQGLAGINSYNEQLF.